These 27 T cell receptor beta chains share one sample of origin, sequenced in a study of cytomegalovirus exposure and HLA in healthy donors. Sequenced by immunoSEQ multiplex PCR; TCRdb stores in-frame clones only, minus some. Here the sample spans under 200,000 clones, 85% to 90% being singletons. The sequenced sample consisted of PBMCs. Receptor source: a woman aged 18-29 years in good health and CMV-seropositive.

The chain is built from TRBV7-3 and TRBJ1-1; TRBD1 agrees at 7 bases. CDR1 SGHTA and CDR2 FQGTGA come from the germline V gene. V gave up 0 bases and J gave up 5 bases; unmatched junction bases: 0. CDR3 length: 13 amino acids. The CDR3 here is CASSLTTGTEAFF. The CDR3 DNA reads TGTGCCAGCAGCTTAACGACAGGGACTGAAGCTTTCTTT. Looking up the rest from reference TRBV7-3 and TRBJ1-1 gives the full variable domain: GAGVSQTPSNKVTEKGKYVELRCDPISGHTALYWYRQSLGQGPEFLIYFQGTGAADDSGLPNDRFFAVRPEGSVSTLKIQRTERGDSAVYLCASSLTTGTEAFFGQGTRLTVV.

The rearrangement uses TRBV28 and TRBJ1-5; D is possibly TRBD1 (5 bases). Trimming removed 6 bases from V and 0 bases from J, with 12 bases in between. The germline CDR1 and CDR2 sequences are MDHEN and SYDVKM. The CDR3 loop spans 15 amino acids. The CDR3 sequence: CASRARGYSNQPQHF. DNA for the CDR3: TGTGCCAGCAGGGCTAGGGGTTATAGCAATCAGCCCCAGCATTTT.

CDR3 protein: CASSIQGASNTEAFF. CDR3 DNA sequence: TGTGCCAGTAGTATACAGGGGGCTTCGAACACTGAAGCTTTCTTT. The chain couples TRBV19 to TRBJ1-1, with 8 bases lining up with TRBD1. The V and J ends lost 2 bases and 1 base, in that order; junction bases with no gene match: 3. This CDR3 has 15 residues. In germline, CDR1 is LNHDA, CDR2 SQIVND (reference sequence).

In DNA, the CDR3 is TGCGCCAGCAGCCAGGCCTGGGGGGGGGCGAGTGAAAAACTGTTTTTT. Translated: CASSQAWGGASEKLFF. The chain couples TRBV4-3 to TRBJ1-4, with D tentatively TRBD1 (6 bases). Germline CDR1 and CDR2: LGHNA and YSLEER. The V end lost 3 bases, the J end lost 7 bases, and 18 bases lay between the germline ends. This CDR3 is 16 amino acids long.

The rearrangement links TRBV14 to TRBJ2-5, with 9 bases that match TRBD2. The junction had 7 bases not matched to a gene; V was cut back by 4 bases and J by 4 bases. The germline V gene has CDR1 SGHDN and CDR2 FVKESK. The CDR3 spans 15 residues. For the CDR3, the DNA is TGTGCCAGCAGCCGACTAGCGGCCCAGTTAGAGACCCAGTACTTC. Translation gives CASSRLAAQLETQYF.

The chain has TRBV7-8 and TRBJ2-2, with D maybe TRBD2 (5 bases). Germline V gives CDR1 SGHVS, CDR2 FQNEAQ. The V and J ends lost 2 bases and 0 bases respectively, with 10 bases between them. The CDR3 totals 16 residues. This CDR3 reads CASSLRRLTNTGELFF. In DNA form, the CDR3 reads TGTGCCAGCAGCTTAAGGAGGCTCACGAACACCGGGGAGCTGTTTTTT.

In DNA form, the CDR3 reads TGTGCCAGCAGTCTACGGGGGGGACCCTCCTACGAGCAGTACTTC. It translates to CASSLRGGPSYEQYF. The chain joins TRBV6-5 to TRBJ2-7; TRBD2 matches 8 bases. The V segment lost 5 bases and the J segment 0 bases; nucleotides outside the gene matches: 6. Germline V gives CDR1 MNHEY, CDR2 SVGAGI. The CDR3 is 15 residues long.

This clone was seen a single time. The J gene is TRBJ2-6, the V gene TRBV19; D gene unclear. V was cut by 3 bases and J by 0 bases, with 9 bases left in between. The CDR3 consists of 16 residues. Germline CDR1 and CDR2: LNHDA and SQIVND (reference sequence). The CDR3 region is CASSIIESSGANVLTF. Written as DNA, the CDR3 is TGTGCCAGTAGTATCATCGAGTCCTCTGGGGCCAACGTCCTGACTTTC.

V gene TRBV4-1 combines with J gene TRBJ2-7; 11 positions match TRBD2. J lost 4 bases, V lost 4 bases, and 3 bases had no gene match. The CDR3 consists of 14 residues. CDR1 is MGHRA, CDR2 YSYEKL, per germline. CDR3 bases: TGCGCCAGCAGCCCTAGGACTAGCGGGTACGAGCAGTACTTC. Residues: CASSPRTSGYEQYF.

V gene TRBV14 combines with J gene TRBJ1-2; D is ambiguous. Germline-derived CDR1 and CDR2 are SGHDN and FVKESK. Trimming pared 0 bases from V and 2 bases from J, leaving 10 bases between. The CDR3 spans 15 residues. The CDR3 is CASSQESGRNYGYTF. In nucleotides, the CDR3 is TGTGCCAGCAGCCAAGAATCCGGTCGGAACTATGGCTACACCTTC. The full variable domain, its missing parts supplied by reference TRBV14 and TRBJ1-2, is EAGVTQFPSHSVIEKGQTVTLRCDPISGHDNLYWYRRVMGKEIKFLLHFVKESKQDESGMPNNRFLAERTGGTYSTLKVQPAELEDSGVYFCASSQESGRNYGYTFGSGTRLTVV.

The chain recombines TRBV30 with TRBJ1-5; perhaps TRBD1 as D (5 bases). V was clipped by 5 bases and J by 3 bases, with 11 bases between them. CDR3 size: 13 residues. Germline V gene lookup returns CDR1 GTSNPN and CDR2 SVGIG (reference sequence). The CDR3 sequence is CAWARGSNQPQHF. The CDR3 DNA reads TGTGCCTGGGCTCGGGGGTCCAATCAGCCCCAGCATTTT.

This clone was seen once. The chain carries TRBV5-1 and TRBJ2-7, with TRBD2 identical over 8 bases. The CDR3 extends over 13 amino acids. The germline V gene encodes CDR1 SGHRS and CDR2 YFSETQ. V was pared by 5 bases and J by 3 bases, with 4 bases of the junction left unmatched. DNA for the CDR3: TGCGCCAGCAGAATTAGCGGGATCTACGAGCAGTACTTC. This translates into CASRISGIYEQYF.

The J gene is TRBJ1-1, the V gene TRBV6-5; D is uncertain. Trimming left V 9 bases short and J 1 base short, with 12 bases between. This CDR3 has 13 residues. Germline CDR1 is MNHEY and CDR2 is SVGAGI. CDR3 sequence reads: CASLSNGNTEAFF. The CDR3, as DNA: TGTGCCAGTCTTAGTAACGGGAACACTGAAGCTTTCTTT.

In this sample, this clone turned up many times. The chain combines TRBV28 with TRBJ2-1, with TRBD2 matching over 10 bases. Trimming took 6 bases from V and 4 from J; bases not matched to a gene: 6. This CDR3 is built from 15 residues. Germline V gene lookup returns CDR1 MDHEN and CDR2 SYDVKM. DNA for the CDR3: TGTGCCAGCAGCTCCGGGACTAGCGCTTACAATGAGCAGTTCTTC. As protein: CASSSGTSAYNEQFF.

The rearrangement links TRBV30 to TRBJ2-7; TRBD1 aligns across 9 bases. The CDR3 covers 13 residues. After removal of 6 bases from V and 3 bases from J, the junction contained 6 bases not matched to a gene. The V gene's germline CDR1 is GTSNPN and CDR2 SVGIG (reference sequence). The CDR3 here is CACLRGQGYEQYF. The CDR3 nucleotides read TGTGCCTGCCTACGGGGACAGGGCTACGAGCAGTACTTC.

The chain couples TRBV5-6 to TRBJ2-5; TRBD2 matches at 8 bases. The CDR3 is made up of 17 amino acids. Germline V gene data show CDR1 as SGHDT and CDR2 as YYEEEE. V trimming: 1 base; J trimming: 5 bases; junction bases outside the gene matches: 13. The CDR3 region is CASSLKGISGIFETQYF. The CDR3 region has the DNA TGTGCCAGCAGCTTGAAGGGAATTAGCGGGATTTTTGAGACCCAGTACTTC.

V gene TRBV2 combines with J gene TRBJ2-3; 11 bases map to TRBD1. This CDR3 comprises 17 residues. The V gene's germline CDR1 is SNHLY and CDR2 FYNNEI. V lost 10 bases and J lost 1; bases outside the gene matches: 13. The CDR3 reads CATQSRTGGRGTDTQYF. The CDR3 bases are TGTGCCACACAAAGCCGGACAGGGGGCAGAGGCACAGATACGCAGTATTTT.

The rearrangement joins TRBV15 to TRBJ2-1, with 8 bases aligning to TRBD1. CDR3 length: 18 amino acids. Losses at the gene ends were 1 base for V and 1 base for J; bases not matched to a gene: 9. Germline V CDR1 and CDR2: LNHNV, YYDKDF (reference sequence). The DNA for the CDR3 is TGTGCCACCAGCAGAGCTTTCCAGGGGGCAGGATCCTACAATGAGCAGTTCTTC. Protein: CATSRAFQGAGSYNEQFF. Drawing the rest from reference TRBV15 and TRBJ2-1, the complete variable domain is DAMVIQNPRYQVTQFGKPVTLSCSQTLNHNVMYWYQQKSSQAPKLLFHYYDKDFNNEADTPDNFQSRRPNTSFCFLDIRSPGLGDTAMYLCATSRAFQGAGSYNEQFFGPGTRLTVL.

The chain uses TRBV6-1 and TRBJ2-7; D possibly corresponds to TRBD2 (6 bases). This CDR3 spans 15 amino acids. The ends were cut back, 3 bases at V and 0 bases at J, with 12 bases in the middle. From germline, CDR1 is MNHNS and CDR2 SASEGT. The CDR3 loop reads CASSDRLGLSYEQYF. CDR3 nucleotides: TGTGCCAGCAGTGACAGACTAGGCCTCTCCTACGAGCAGTACTTC.

This clone was seen once. The chain couples TRBV6-5 to TRBJ2-2; D ambiguous. The CDR3 consists of 11 residues. Germline V gene lookup returns CDR1 MNHEY and CDR2 SVGAGI. The V gene lost 6 bases and the J gene lost 8 bases, with 7 bases spanning the gap. For the CDR3, the DNA is TGTGCCAGCAGAGAAGCGGGGGAGCTGTTTTTT. Translated: CASREAGELFF.

This CDR3 reads CASSPGDNYGYTF. DNA of the CDR3: TGTGCCAGCTCACCAGGAGATAACTATGGCTACACCTTC. The chain couples TRBV18 to TRBJ1-2, with D unclear. V lost 2 bases to trimming and J lost 1 base, with 5 bases between them. The CDR3 spans 13 residues. Germline-derived CDR1 and CDR2 are KGHSH and LQKENI.

The V call is TRBV9, the J call TRBJ1-2, with 10 nucleotides matching TRBD1. The germline gives CDR1 SGDLS, CDR2 YYNGEE. The CDR3 spans 14 residues. Trimming took 4 bases from V and 4 from J; bases not matched to a gene: 4. CDR3 bases: TGTGCCAGCAGCTACGGACAGGGGGGCTATGGCTACACCTTC. Its protein is CASSYGQGGYGYTF.

The CDR3 loop is CASSPGPPYNEQFF. The CDR3, as DNA: TGTGCCAGCAGTCCTGGGCCACCGTACAATGAGCAGTTCTTC. This chain links TRBV6-5 with TRBJ2-1; no clear D. Trimming shortened V by 5 bases and J by 4 bases, and 12 bases separated the two germline ends. This CDR3 region has 14 residues. Germline V gene data show CDR1 as MNHEY and CDR2 as SVGAGI.

This chain joins TRBV25-1 and TRBJ1-5; 7 nucleotides align to TRBD1. Germline CDR1 reads MGHDK; CDR2 reads SYGVNS. This CDR3 has 14 amino acids. After removal of 3 bases from V and 5 bases from J, the junction contained 4 bases not matched to a gene. The CDR3 sequence is CASSDAQGYQPQHF. The CDR3 nucleotides read TGTGCCAGCAGTGACGCACAGGGGTATCAGCCCCAGCATTTT.

A word on this clone: A junction boundary mismatches the germline segment, possibly from a read error. The chain is built from TRBV28 and TRBJ2-5, with D possibly TRBD1 on 5 matching bases. Germline CDR1 reads MDHEN; CDR2 reads SYDVKM. This CDR3 is built from 12 residues. The DNA of the CDR3 is TGTGCCAGCAGTTTATTGATGGCAGGACAAAACTTC. Amino acids: CASSLLMAGQNF.

The J gene is TRBJ2-4, the V gene TRBV10-2, with no clear D. The CDR3 runs 14 residues. Germline V gene data show CDR1 as WSHSY and CDR2 as SAAADI. The germline V and J ends were trimmed by 3 bases and 3 bases, with 9 bases remaining between them. CDR3 sequence (DNA): TGCGCCAGCAGTGATCACTCGGGCAAAAACATTCAGTACTTC. Its protein product is CASSDHSGKNIQYF.

This rearrangement joins TRBV9 to TRBJ1-5; TRBD1 might be the D (6 bases). CDR1 is SGDLS and CDR2 is YYNGEE in the germline V gene. The CDR3 runs to 15 residues. The V end was cut by 3 bases, the J end by 1 base, with 11 bases between. The CDR3 reads CASSATGFSNQPQHF. The CDR3 DNA reads as TGTGCCAGCAGCGCAACAGGGTTCAGCAATCAGCCCCAGCATTTT.